Presented here are 28 T cell receptor beta chains from one specimen sequenced in a study of identical twins. TCRdb passed the 5' RACE reads through MiXCR, listing each CDR3 protein once. The repertoire consists of about 530,000 distinct CDR3 sequences, with about 15% occurring once and the leading ten covering about 0.47%. These data were likewise used in another study, on yellow fever vaccine responses in identical twins.

Source material: CD4+ T cells sorted from blood. All receptors derive from a woman younger than 30 in good health.

This chain links TRBV7-2 with TRBJ2-5; 8 bases map to TRBD2. Germline V gene data show CDR1 as SGHTA and CDR2 as FQGNSA. The CDR3 consists of 16 residues. Trimming took 5 bases from V and 2 from J; bases not matched to a gene: 10. The CDR3 bases are TGTGCCAGCAGCCCGGGACTAGTTGGCCCTCAAGAGACCCAGTACTTC. This encodes CASSPGLVGPQETQYF.

This clonotype has just a few counts. The chain employs TRBV20-1 and TRBJ1-5; 9 nucleotides agree with TRBD1. Germline assignment: CDR1 DFQATT and CDR2 SNEGSKA (reference sequence). CDR3 length equals 15 residues. J was trimmed by 1 base and V by 7 bases; bases with no gene match: 8. The CDR3 spells CSGQTGGLSNQPQHF. For the CDR3, the DNA is TGCAGTGGTCAAACAGGGGGCTTAAGCAATCAGCCCCAGCATTTT.

The chain is built from TRBV12-3 or TRBV12-4 and TRBJ2-2; 9 nucleotides line up with TRBD2. Trimming removed 3 bases from V and 7 bases from J; junction bases left unmatched: 9. CDR3 size: 16 residues. In nucleotides, the CDR3 is TGTGCCAGCAGTTTTGCTAGCGGGATGAGTGTCGGGGAGCTGTTTTTT. Protein product: CASSFASGMSVGELFF.

The chain is built from TRBV3-1 and TRBJ2-1; D is perhaps TRBD2 (5 bases). The CDR3 runs 15 residues. Germline V gene data show CDR1 as LGHDT and CDR2 as YNNKEL (reference sequence). Trimming shortened V by 7 bases and J by 9 bases, and 22 bases separated the two germline ends. CDR3 sequence reads: CASTPKQAVLSEQFF. CDR3 in DNA: TGTGCCAGCACCCCCAAACAAGCGGTACTGAGTGAGCAGTTCTTC.

The rearrangement uses TRBV20-1 and TRBJ1-1, with D perhaps TRBD1 (5 bases). The CDR3 loop spans 13 amino acids. Between the trimmed V and J ends, which lost 3 bases and 6 bases, there was a span of 14 bases. Germline loops: CDR1 DFQATT, CDR2 SNEGSKA (reference sequence). The CDR3 is CSARIRGEAEAFF. In DNA form, the CDR3 reads TGCAGTGCTAGGATACGGGGGGAGGCTGAAGCTTTCTTT.

This clonotype has a handful of counts. The V gene is TRBV20-1, the J gene TRBJ2-2; TRBD2 matches at 8 bases. With 1 base clipped from V and 1 base from J, the junction kept 5 bases outside the gene matches. The CDR3 totals 16 residues. Per germline, CDR1 DFQATT and CDR2 SNEGSKA (reference sequence). CDR3 in amino acids: CSARAGAGVNTGELFF. DNA for the CDR3: TGCAGTGCTAGAGCTGGAGCGGGAGTGAACACCGGGGAGCTGTTTTTT.

This clonotype has only a few counts. V gene TRBV2 combines with J gene TRBJ1-3, with D unclear. Germline V gene data show CDR1 as SNHLY and CDR2 as FYNNEI. There are 15 residues in the CDR3. V was cut by 4 bases and J by 0 bases, with 10 bases left in between. In DNA form, the CDR3 reads TGTGCCAGCAGTGTTGGCGGAAGCTCTGGAAACACCATATATTTT. Translating gives CASSVGGSSGNTIYF.

This sequence joins TRBV5-6 and TRBJ1-2; D is ambiguous. Trimming stripped 0 bases from V and 1 base from J, with 10 bases between. CDR1 and CDR2 (germline): SGHDT, YYEEEE. This CDR3 contains 15 residues. The CDR3 here is CASSLDRYFNYGYTF. The DNA for the CDR3 is TGTGCCAGCAGCTTGGACCGCTACTTTAACTATGGCTACACCTTC.

This clonotype was counted only a few times. The gene calls are TRBV29-1 and TRBJ2-1; D unclear. V was pared by 5 bases and J by 4 bases, with 6 bases between. Germline CDR1 reads SQVTM; CDR2 reads ANQGSEA. The CDR3 covers 11 residues. This CDR3 reads CSVSIYNEQFF. CDR3 nucleotides: TGCAGCGTTAGCATTTACAATGAGCAGTTCTTC.

The table lists this clonotype with a few counts. The CDR3 DNA reads as TGCGCCAGCAGCCAAGACCTCACGGGGAGAGGAGGTTACAATGAGCAGTTCTTC. Its protein product is CASSQDLTGRGGYNEQFF. The chain combines TRBV4-1 with TRBJ2-1, with D perhaps matching TRBD2 (5 bases). The CDR3 totals 18 residues. Trimming stripped 0 bases from V and 4 bases from J, with 19 bases between. Germline V gene lookup returns CDR1 MGHRA and CDR2 YSYEKL.

The V gene is TRBV5-1, the J gene TRBJ1-1; D not resolved. CDR1 and CDR2 (germline): SGHRS, YFSETQ. With 1 base removed from V and 1 base from J, the gap between germline ends came to 8 bases. The CDR3 has 14 amino acids. CDR3 coding DNA: TGCGCCAGCAGCTTGCAGGCCTCGAACACTGAAGCTTTCTTT. This gives the protein CASSLQASNTEAFF.

The V call is TRBV6-2 or TRBV6-3, the J call TRBJ1-2, with 10 bases that match TRBD1. The CDR3 consists of 17 residues. In germline, CDR1 is MNHEY, CDR2 SVGEGT. V trimming: 6 bases; J trimming: 4 bases; junction bases outside the gene matches: 14. The CDR3 protein is CASSSGTGELPVYGYTF. CDR3 coding DNA: TGTGCCAGCAGCTCCGGGACAGGGGAGTTGCCGGTCTATGGCTACACCTTC.

This clonotype was observed at least ten times. The CDR3 spells CASNPGSGETQYF. CDR3 nucleotides: TGTGCCAGCAATCCGGGGTCCGGGGAGACCCAGTACTTC. The chain carries TRBV6-1 and TRBJ2-5, with D tentatively TRBD2 (5 bases). The V gene lost 7 bases and the J gene lost 5 bases, with 14 bases spanning the gap. The CDR3 runs to 13 residues. CDR1 is MNHNS, CDR2 SASEGT, per germline.

This chain uses TRBV5-1 with TRBJ2-5; the D is unclear. Deletions cut 1 base from V and 0 bases from J, with 10 bases between. The germline V gene has CDR1 SGHRS and CDR2 YFSETQ. The length of the CDR3 is 15 residues. This CDR3 reads CASSLIWGNQETQYF. CDR3 bases: TGCGCCAGCAGCTTGATCTGGGGAAACCAAGAGACCCAGTACTTC.

The rearrangement joins TRBV3-1 to TRBJ2-5; TRBD1 matches 7 bases. The germline V gene has CDR1 LGHDT and CDR2 YNNKEL (reference sequence). CDR3 length: 15 residues. The V gene end was trimmed by 2 bases and the J gene end by 2 bases; junction bases not matched to a gene: 5. The CDR3: CASSQKQGWQETQYF. As DNA, the CDR3 is TGTGCCAGCAGCCAAAAACAGGGGTGGCAAGAGACCCAGTACTTC.

The V call is TRBV28, the J call TRBJ2-7; TRBD1 matches 7 bases. Looked up from germline, CDR1 is MDHEN and CDR2 is SYDVKM. The CDR3 runs to 16 residues. The ends lost 4 bases at V and 0 bases at J; junction bases unmatched: 9. Written as DNA, the CDR3 is TGTGCCAGCAGTTCGACAGGGACATACCGCTCCTACGAGCAGTACTTC. Its protein is CASSSTGTYRSYEQYF.

This chain connects TRBV29-1 to TRBJ2-7; D remains ambiguous. There are 12 residues in the CDR3. Between the trimmed V and J ends, which lost 7 bases and 3 bases, there was a span of 13 bases. In germline, CDR1 is SQVTM, CDR2 ANQGSEA. The CDR3 nucleotides read TGCAGCGCCCCATACTGGTTCTACGAGCAGTACTTC. It translates to CSAPYWFYEQYF.

This clonotype was observed a few times. The chain links TRBV4-1 to TRBJ1-1; TRBD1 matches at 7 bases. This CDR3 comprises 13 residues. Trimming cost V 2 bases and J 7 bases; bases outside gene matches: 4. CDR1 is MGHRA, CDR2 YSYEKL, per germline. Here the CDR3 DNA reads TGCGCCAGCAGCCAAAGACAGGGCGATGAAGCTTTCTTT. It yields the protein CASSQRQGDEAFF.

The genes are TRBV12-3 or TRBV12-4 and TRBJ2-3; 7 positions agree with TRBD2. CDR3 length: 15 amino acids. V lost 5 bases and J lost 0; bases outside the gene matches: 5. The CDR3 reads CASSLLATSTDTQYF. The CDR3, as DNA: TGTGCCAGCAGTCTACTAGCGACAAGCACAGATACGCAGTATTTT.

This clonotype was seen more than once but under ten times. The chain uses TRBV5-1 and TRBJ2-5, with 10 bases matching TRBD1. Germline CDR1 SGHRS, CDR2 YFSETQ. This CDR3 is built from 16 residues. V was clipped by 4 bases and J by 4 bases; unmatched bases: 10. The CDR3, as DNA: TGCGCCAGCAGCCGTCTCCCCGGGACAGGGGTAGAGACCCAGTACTTC. This codes for CASSRLPGTGVETQYF.

This clonotype was recorded many times. The J gene is TRBJ1-2, the V gene TRBV5-1; D call uncertain. This CDR3 comprises 13 residues. Trimming left V 0 bases short and J 3 bases short, with 6 bases between. Germline-derived CDR1 and CDR2 are SGHRS and YFSETQ. The CDR3 protein is CASSLVSDYGYTF. As DNA, the CDR3 is TGCGCCAGCAGCTTGGTGTCGGACTATGGCTACACCTTC.

The V call is TRBV20-1, the J call TRBJ2-7; D may be TRBD1 or TRBD2 (5 bases each). The CDR3 spans 13 residues. Germline lookup yields CDR1 DFQATT and CDR2 SNEGSKA (reference sequence). Trimming removed 5 bases at V and 5 bases at J, with 16 bases between. CDR3 sequence: CSAGLPGTNEQYF. CDR3 bases: TGCAGTGCTGGCTTGCCCGGGACCAACGAGCAGTACTTC.

The chain has TRBV3-1 and TRBJ2-3; 7 bases fit TRBD2. This CDR3 spans 16 amino acids. The trim removed 4 bases at V and 5 bases at J, leaving 12 bases unmatched. Per germline, CDR1 LGHDT and CDR2 YNNKEL (reference sequence). This CDR3 is CASSPAFRGSGDTQYF. The CDR3 DNA reads TGTGCCAGCAGCCCCGCGTTCCGCGGGAGTGGAGATACGCAGTATTTT.

This chain links TRBV11-2 with TRBJ1-4, with D uncertain. The V and J ends lost 3 bases and 5 bases respectively, with 7 bases between them. The CDR3 loop spans 13 amino acids. In germline, CDR1 is SGHAT, CDR2 FQNNGV. The CDR3 bases are TGTGCCAGCAGCTTTTTAAGGAATGAAAAACTGTTTTTT. This translates into CASSFLRNEKLFF.

The V call is TRBV6-1, the J call TRBJ1-5; 9 nucleotides match TRBD1. There are 16 residues in the CDR3. The germline gives CDR1 MNHNS, CDR2 SASEGT. The ends lost 6 bases at V and 0 bases at J; junction bases unmatched: 6. The CDR3 DNA reads as TGTGCCAGCAGGAGGGGACAGGGTAATAGCAATCAGCCCCAGCATTTT. Its protein is CASRRGQGNSNQPQHF.

A few counts support this clonotype. This rearrangement joins TRBV7-9 to TRBJ2-7; 9 bases align to TRBD2. The V and J ends lost 1 base and 4 bases, in that order; junction bases with no gene match: 5. The CDR3 extends over 15 amino acids. Germline CDR1 is SEHNR and CDR2 is FQNEAQ (reference sequence). CDR3 protein: CASSLELAGEYEQYF. CDR3 DNA: TGTGCCAGCAGCTTAGAGTTAGCGGGAGAGTACGAGCAGTACTTC. Looking up the rest from reference TRBV7-9 and TRBJ2-7 gives the full variable domain: DTGVSQNPRHKITKRGQNVTFRCDPISEHNRLYWYRQTLGQGPEFLTYFQNEAQLEKSRLLSDRFSAERPKGSFSTLEIQRTEQGDSAMYLCASSLELAGEYEQYFGPGTRLTVT.

This clonotype was seen repeatedly, ten times or more. This sequence joins TRBV24-1 and TRBJ2-3, with 8 nucleotides matching TRBD2. This CDR3 is 13 amino acids long. Germline V gene sequence: CDR1 KGHDR, CDR2 SFDVKD. V was pared by 9 bases and J by 2 bases, with 3 bases of the junction left unmatched. The CDR3: CATQRGPTDTQYF. DNA for the CDR3: TGTGCCACCCAGCGGGGGCCCACAGATACGCAGTATTTT.

This clonotype appeared a few times. This sequence joins TRBV5-8 and TRBJ2-1; D is unresolved. V lost 1 base and J lost 4, with 12 bases in between. The CDR3 is 15 residues long. Germline-derived CDR1 and CDR2 are SGHTS and YDEGEE. The CDR3 nucleotides read TGTGCCAGCAGCTTGAGGGCCCAGTCTTACAATGAGCAGTTCTTC. Translated, it gives CASSLRAQSYNEQFF. Full variable domain (missing parts from reference TRBV5-8 and TRBJ2-1): EAGVTQSPTHLIKTRGQQATLRCSPISGHTSVYWYQQALGLGLQFLLWYDEGEERNRGNFPPRFSGRQFPNYSSELNVNALELEDSALYLCASSLRAQSYNEQFFGPGTRLTVL.